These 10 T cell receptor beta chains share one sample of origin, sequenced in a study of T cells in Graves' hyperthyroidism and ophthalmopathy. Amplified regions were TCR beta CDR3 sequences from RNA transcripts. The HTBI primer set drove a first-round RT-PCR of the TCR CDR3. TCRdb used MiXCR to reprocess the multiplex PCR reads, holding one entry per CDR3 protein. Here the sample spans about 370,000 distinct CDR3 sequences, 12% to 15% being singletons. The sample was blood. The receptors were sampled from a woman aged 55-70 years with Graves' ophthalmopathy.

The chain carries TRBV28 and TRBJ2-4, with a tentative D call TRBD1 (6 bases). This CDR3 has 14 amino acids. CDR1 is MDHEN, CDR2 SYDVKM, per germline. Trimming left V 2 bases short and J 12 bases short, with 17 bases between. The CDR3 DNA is TGTGCCAGCAGTTTACTTTCACAGGGAAACGGTCAGTACTTC. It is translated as CASSLLSQGNGQYF. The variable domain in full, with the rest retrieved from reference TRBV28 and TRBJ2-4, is DVKVTQSSRYLVKRTGEKVFLECVQDMDHENMFWYRQDPGLGLRLIYFSYDVKMKEKGDIPEGYSVSREKKERFSLILESASTNQTSMYLCASSLLSQGNGQYFGAGTRLSVL.

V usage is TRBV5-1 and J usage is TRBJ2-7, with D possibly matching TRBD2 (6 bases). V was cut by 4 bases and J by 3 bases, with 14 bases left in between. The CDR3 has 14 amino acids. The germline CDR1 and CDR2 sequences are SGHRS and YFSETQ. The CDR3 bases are TGCGCCAGCAGCCCGAGGGACTCTCGCTACGAGCAGTACTTC. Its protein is CASSPRDSRYEQYF.

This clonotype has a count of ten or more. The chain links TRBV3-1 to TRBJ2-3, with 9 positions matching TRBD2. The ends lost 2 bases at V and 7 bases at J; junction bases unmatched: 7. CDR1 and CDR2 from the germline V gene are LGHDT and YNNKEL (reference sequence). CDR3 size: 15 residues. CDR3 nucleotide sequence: TGTGCCAGCAGCCAATTTAGCGGGAGTACAAATACGCAGTATTTT. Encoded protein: CASSQFSGSTNTQYF.

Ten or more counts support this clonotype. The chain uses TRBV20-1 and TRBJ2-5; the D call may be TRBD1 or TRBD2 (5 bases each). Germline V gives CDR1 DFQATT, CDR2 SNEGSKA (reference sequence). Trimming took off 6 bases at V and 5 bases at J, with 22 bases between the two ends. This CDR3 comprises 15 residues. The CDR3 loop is CSAEPGPRAVETQYF. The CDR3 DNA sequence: TGCAGTGCCGAGCCGGGACCCAGGGCGGTGGAGACCCAGTACTTC.

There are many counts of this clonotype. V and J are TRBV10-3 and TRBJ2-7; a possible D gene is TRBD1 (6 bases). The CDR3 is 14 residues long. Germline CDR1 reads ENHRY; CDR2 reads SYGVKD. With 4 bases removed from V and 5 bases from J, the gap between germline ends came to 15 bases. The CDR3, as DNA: TGTGCCATCAGTGGAACAGGGACGGGCCACGAGCAGTACTTC. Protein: CAISGTGTGHEQYF.

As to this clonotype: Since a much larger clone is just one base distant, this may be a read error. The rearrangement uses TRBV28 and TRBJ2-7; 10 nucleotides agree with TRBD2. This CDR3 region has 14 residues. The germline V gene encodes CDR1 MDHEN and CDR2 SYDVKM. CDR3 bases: TGTGCCATCAGTTATACTAGCGGGAACTACGAGCAGTACTTC. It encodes CAISYTSGNYEQYF.

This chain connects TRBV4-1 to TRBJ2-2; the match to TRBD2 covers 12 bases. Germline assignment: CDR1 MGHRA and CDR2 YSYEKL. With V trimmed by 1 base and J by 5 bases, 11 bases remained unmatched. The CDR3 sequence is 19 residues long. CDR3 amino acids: CASSQGLLAGGRGTGELFF. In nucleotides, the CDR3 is TGCGCCAGCAGCCAAGGTCTCCTAGCGGGAGGGCGGGGGACCGGGGAGCTGTTTTTT.

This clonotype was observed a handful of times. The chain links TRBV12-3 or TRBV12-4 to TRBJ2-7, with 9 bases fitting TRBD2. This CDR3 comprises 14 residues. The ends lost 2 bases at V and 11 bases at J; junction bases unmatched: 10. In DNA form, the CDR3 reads TGTGCCAGCAGTTTATCTAGCGGGACTACGCTAAAGTACTTC. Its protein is CASSLSSGTTLKYF.

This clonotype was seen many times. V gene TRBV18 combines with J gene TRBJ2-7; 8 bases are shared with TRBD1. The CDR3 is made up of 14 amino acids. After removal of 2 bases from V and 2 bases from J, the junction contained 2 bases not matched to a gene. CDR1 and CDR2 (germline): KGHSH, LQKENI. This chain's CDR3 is CASSPSRGPYEQYF. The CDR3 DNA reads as TGTGCCAGCTCACCATCCAGGGGGCCCTACGAGCAGTACTTC.

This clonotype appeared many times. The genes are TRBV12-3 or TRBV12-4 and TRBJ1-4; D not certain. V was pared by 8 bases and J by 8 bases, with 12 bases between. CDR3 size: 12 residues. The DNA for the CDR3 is TGTGCCAGCGGCGGACCAGGCGAAAAACTGTTTTTT. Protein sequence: CASGGPGEKLFF.